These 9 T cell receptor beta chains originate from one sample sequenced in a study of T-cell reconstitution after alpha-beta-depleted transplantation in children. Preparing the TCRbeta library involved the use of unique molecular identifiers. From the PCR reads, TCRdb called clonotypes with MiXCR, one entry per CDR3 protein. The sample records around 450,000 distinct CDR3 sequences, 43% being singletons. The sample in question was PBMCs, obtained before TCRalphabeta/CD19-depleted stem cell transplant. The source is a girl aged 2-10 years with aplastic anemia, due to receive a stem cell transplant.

In DNA, the CDR3 is TGTGCCAGCAGCTTAGTTCCTATCACCGGGGAGCTGTTTTTT. It yields the protein CASSLVPITGELFF. V usage is TRBV7-6 and J usage is TRBJ2-2; D is unclear. Germline CDR1 is SGHVS and CDR2 is FNYEAQ. This CDR3 has 14 amino acids. Trimming left V 1 base short and J 4 bases short, with 7 bases between.

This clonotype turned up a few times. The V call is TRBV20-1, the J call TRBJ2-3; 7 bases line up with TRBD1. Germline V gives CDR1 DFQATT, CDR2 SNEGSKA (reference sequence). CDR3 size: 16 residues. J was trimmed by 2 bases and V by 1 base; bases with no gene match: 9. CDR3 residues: CSARVSRGRPTDTQYF. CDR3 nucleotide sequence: TGCAGTGCTAGAGTATCGAGGGGGCGGCCCACAGATACGCAGTATTTT.

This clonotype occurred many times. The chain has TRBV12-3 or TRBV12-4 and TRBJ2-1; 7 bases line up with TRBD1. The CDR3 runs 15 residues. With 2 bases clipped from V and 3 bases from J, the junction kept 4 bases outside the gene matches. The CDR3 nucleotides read TGTGCCAGCAGTTTAAAGGGGGCGATCTACAATGAGCAGTTCTTC. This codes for CASSLKGAIYNEQFF.

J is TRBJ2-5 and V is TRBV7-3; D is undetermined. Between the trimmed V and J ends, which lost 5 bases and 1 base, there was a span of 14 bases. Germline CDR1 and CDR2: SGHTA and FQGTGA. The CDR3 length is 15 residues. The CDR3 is CASSPYRTSQETQYF. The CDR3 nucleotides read TGTGCCAGCAGCCCCTACAGAACTTCCCAAGAGACCCAGTACTTC.

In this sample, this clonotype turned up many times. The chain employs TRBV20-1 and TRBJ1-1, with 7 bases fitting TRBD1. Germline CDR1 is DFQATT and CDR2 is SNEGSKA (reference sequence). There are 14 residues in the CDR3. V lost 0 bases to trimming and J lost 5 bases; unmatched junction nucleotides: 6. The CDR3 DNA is TGCAGTGCTAGAGATGGCGCAGGGGGGACTGAAGCTTTCTTT. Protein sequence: CSARDGAGGTEAFF.

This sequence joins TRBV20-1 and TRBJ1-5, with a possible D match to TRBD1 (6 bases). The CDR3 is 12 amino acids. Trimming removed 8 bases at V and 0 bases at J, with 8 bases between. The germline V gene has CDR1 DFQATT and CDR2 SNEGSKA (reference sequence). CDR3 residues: CSWGASNQPQHF. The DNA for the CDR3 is TGCAGTTGGGGGGCTAGCAATCAGCCCCAGCATTTT.

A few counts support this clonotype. CDR3 sequence: CASSPELAIGVRGTGELFF. CDR3 nucleotides: TGCGCCAGCAGCCCGGAACTAGCGATCGGGGTTCGGGGAACCGGGGAGCTGTTTTTT. This chain links TRBV5-1 with TRBJ2-2, with TRBD2 identical over 7 bases. CDR3 length: 19 residues. Germline V CDR1 and CDR2: SGHRS, YFSETQ. V lost 4 bases, J lost 5 bases, and 20 bases stayed unmatched. The whole variable domain, filled in from reference TRBV5-1 and TRBJ2-2, reads KAGVTQTPRYLIKTRGQQVTLSCSPISGHRSVSWYQQTPGQGLQFLFEYFSETQRNKGNFPGRFSGRQFSNSRSEMNVSTLELGDSALYLCASSPELAIGVRGTGELFFGEGSRLTVL.

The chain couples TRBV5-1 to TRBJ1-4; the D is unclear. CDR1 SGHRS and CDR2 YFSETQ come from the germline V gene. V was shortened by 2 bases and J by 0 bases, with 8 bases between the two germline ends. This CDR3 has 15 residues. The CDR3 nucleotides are TGCGCCAGCAGCTTCCACAGCGCAACTAATGAAAAACTGTTTTTT. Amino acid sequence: CASSFHSATNEKLFF.

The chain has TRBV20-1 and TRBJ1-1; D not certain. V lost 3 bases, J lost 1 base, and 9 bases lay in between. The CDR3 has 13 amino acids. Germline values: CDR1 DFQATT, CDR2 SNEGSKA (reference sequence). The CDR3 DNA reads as TGCAGTGCTAGCGGTAAAGGGAACACTGAAGCTTTCTTT. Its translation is CSASGKGNTEAFF.